This T cell receptor (beta chain) stems from a study of post-analysis software for immune sequencing data. Across the study: There were relapsing-remitting, secondary progressive and progressive-relapsing multiple sclerosis among the disease courses included.

V lost 4 bases and J lost 9, with 16 bases in between. Per germline, CDR1 SGHAT and CDR2 FQDESV (reference sequence). The length of the CDR3 is 14 residues. Findings of the study overall: Among multiple sclerosis patients, normalized Chao1 diversity was significantly below that of controls. Those samples that were prepared in the same batch co-clustered strongly by F measure. Controls showed lower frequencies than patients for several TRBV segments, and TRBV5-6, TRBV5-1 and TRBV20-1 were among these.

About this clonotype: The antigen is undetermined.

Prepared libraries of TCR beta cDNA carried unique molecular identifiers. TCRdb re-called the PCR reads through MiXCR, storing one row per CDR3 protein. The sample holds fewer than 700,000 distinct CDR3 sequences, roughly 40% seen once. This receptor was taken from a girl aged 5 to 17 with multiple sclerosis. The chain couples TRBV11-1 to TRBJ2-1, with a tentative D call TRBD1 (5 bases). Material for sequencing was blood. CDR3 region: CASSSHARAAEQFF. In nucleotides, the CDR3 is TGTGCCAGCAGCTCCCACGCCAGGGCCGCTGAGCAGTTCTTC. Full variable domain (outside the CDR3, taken from reference TRBV11-1 and TRBJ2-1): EAEVAQSPRYKITEKSQAVAFWCDPISGHATLYWYRQILGQGPELLVQFQDESVVDDSQLPKDRFSAERLKGVDSTLKIQPAELGDSAMYLCASSSHARAAEQFFGPGTRLTVL.